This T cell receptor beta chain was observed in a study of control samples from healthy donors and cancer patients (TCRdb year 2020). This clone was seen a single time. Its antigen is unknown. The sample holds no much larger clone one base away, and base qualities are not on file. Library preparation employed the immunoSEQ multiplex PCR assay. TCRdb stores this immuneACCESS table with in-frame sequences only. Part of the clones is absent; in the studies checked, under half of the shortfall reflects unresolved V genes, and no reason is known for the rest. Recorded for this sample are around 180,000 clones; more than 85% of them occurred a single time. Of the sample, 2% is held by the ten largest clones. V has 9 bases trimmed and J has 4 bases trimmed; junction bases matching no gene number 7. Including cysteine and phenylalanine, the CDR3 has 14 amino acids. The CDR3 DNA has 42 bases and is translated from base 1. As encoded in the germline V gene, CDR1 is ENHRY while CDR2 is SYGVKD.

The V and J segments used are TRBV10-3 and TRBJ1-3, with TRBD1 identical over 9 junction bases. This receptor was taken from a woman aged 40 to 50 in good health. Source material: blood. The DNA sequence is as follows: TGTGCCATGGGGACAGGGACGTCAGGAAACACCATATATTTT. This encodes CAMGTGTSGNTIYF.